This T cell receptor (beta chain) was captured by sequencing in a study of type 1 regulatory T cells. Points from the study as a whole: Compared with non-Tr1 cells, Tr1 cells showed a narrower TCR repertoire.

This clonotype was detected a few times. The antigen is unknown. Germline CDR1 and CDR2: LGHDT and YNNKEL (reference sequence). This CDR3 is 16 amino acids long. The V and J ends lost 0 bases and 2 bases respectively, with 12 bases between them. TCRdb redid the calling of the reads with MiXCR, one entry per CDR3 protein. The sample carries 70,000 or so distinct CDR3 sequences, roughly 20% recorded once. The chain links TRBV3-1 to TRBJ2-3; perhaps TRBD1 as D (6 bases). The TCR originated in a human donor in good health. The sample taken for sequencing was cultured type 1 regulatory T (Tr1) cells, either the whole culture or a sorted fraction (not recorded which). The DNA of the CDR3 is TGTGCCAGCAGCCAAGATCTAGGACAGTCCACAGATACGCAGTATTTT. Translated, it gives CASSQDLGQSTDTQYF.